This TCR beta chain was sequenced for a study of cytomegalovirus exposure and HLA in healthy donors. The wider study: A data release that came early held roughly 80 million unique TCRs from HLA-typed donors.

The PCR made use of 60 Vbeta and 13 Jbeta primers. Using immunoSEQ multiplex PCR, the repertoire was profiled, and TCRdb retains in-frame clones only, with some absent. The sample includes a few hundred thousand clones, 60% to 80% of them seen just once. Worth noting for this clone: Its matching antigen is unknown.

The germline CDR1 and CDR2 sequences are LNHNV and YYDKDF (reference sequence). J lost 4 bases, V lost 5 bases, and 6 bases had no gene match. The CDR3 contains 15 residues. General observations from the study: Roughly even sequencing depth across donors was the assumption behind the presence/absence analyses.

The chain recombines TRBV15 with TRBJ1-1; 11 nucleotides agree with TRBD1. This clonotype was sampled from a woman aged 25-40 years in good health and CMV-seronegative. Source material: PBMCs. CDR3 sequence reads: CATSAPDRGPTEAFF. The DNA for the CDR3 is TGTGCCACCAGCGCACCGGACAGGGGGCCCACTGAAGCTTTCTTT.